This T cell receptor beta chain was captured by sequencing in a study of blood T cell repertoires in COVID-19. Study-wide background: PBMCs, B-cell-depleted T cells, or T cells were the source of the cDNA or gDNA that made up the material.

In the source study's methods: Amplification from reference gene primers served as the basis for estimated nucleated cell counts. Produced via immunoSEQ multiplex PCR; TCRdb's table is partial and in-frame only. V and J calls and clone size are copied from that table; D and trimming were computed from the DNA. The sample carries fewer than 250,000 clones, around four fifths recorded once. V lost 3 bases to trimming and J lost 4 bases, with 6 bases between them. The CDR3 spans 11 residues. Germline CDR1 GTSNPN, CDR2 SVGIG (reference sequence). Specimen: peripheral blood. The chain is built from TRBV30 and TRBJ1-1; D uncertain. The sequence derives from a man aged 25-45 years with active or convalescent COVID-19. The CDR3 DNA is TGTGCCTGGAGCCGGGGCACTGAAGCTTTCTTT. Translating gives CAWSRGTEAFF. The whole variable domain, remainder taken from reference TRBV30 and TRBJ1-1, is SQTIHQWPATLVQPVGSPLSLECTVEGTSNPNLYWYRQAAGRGLQLLFYSVGIGQISSEVPQNLSASRPQDRQFILSSKKLLLSDSGFYLCAWSRGTEAFFGQGTRLTVV.